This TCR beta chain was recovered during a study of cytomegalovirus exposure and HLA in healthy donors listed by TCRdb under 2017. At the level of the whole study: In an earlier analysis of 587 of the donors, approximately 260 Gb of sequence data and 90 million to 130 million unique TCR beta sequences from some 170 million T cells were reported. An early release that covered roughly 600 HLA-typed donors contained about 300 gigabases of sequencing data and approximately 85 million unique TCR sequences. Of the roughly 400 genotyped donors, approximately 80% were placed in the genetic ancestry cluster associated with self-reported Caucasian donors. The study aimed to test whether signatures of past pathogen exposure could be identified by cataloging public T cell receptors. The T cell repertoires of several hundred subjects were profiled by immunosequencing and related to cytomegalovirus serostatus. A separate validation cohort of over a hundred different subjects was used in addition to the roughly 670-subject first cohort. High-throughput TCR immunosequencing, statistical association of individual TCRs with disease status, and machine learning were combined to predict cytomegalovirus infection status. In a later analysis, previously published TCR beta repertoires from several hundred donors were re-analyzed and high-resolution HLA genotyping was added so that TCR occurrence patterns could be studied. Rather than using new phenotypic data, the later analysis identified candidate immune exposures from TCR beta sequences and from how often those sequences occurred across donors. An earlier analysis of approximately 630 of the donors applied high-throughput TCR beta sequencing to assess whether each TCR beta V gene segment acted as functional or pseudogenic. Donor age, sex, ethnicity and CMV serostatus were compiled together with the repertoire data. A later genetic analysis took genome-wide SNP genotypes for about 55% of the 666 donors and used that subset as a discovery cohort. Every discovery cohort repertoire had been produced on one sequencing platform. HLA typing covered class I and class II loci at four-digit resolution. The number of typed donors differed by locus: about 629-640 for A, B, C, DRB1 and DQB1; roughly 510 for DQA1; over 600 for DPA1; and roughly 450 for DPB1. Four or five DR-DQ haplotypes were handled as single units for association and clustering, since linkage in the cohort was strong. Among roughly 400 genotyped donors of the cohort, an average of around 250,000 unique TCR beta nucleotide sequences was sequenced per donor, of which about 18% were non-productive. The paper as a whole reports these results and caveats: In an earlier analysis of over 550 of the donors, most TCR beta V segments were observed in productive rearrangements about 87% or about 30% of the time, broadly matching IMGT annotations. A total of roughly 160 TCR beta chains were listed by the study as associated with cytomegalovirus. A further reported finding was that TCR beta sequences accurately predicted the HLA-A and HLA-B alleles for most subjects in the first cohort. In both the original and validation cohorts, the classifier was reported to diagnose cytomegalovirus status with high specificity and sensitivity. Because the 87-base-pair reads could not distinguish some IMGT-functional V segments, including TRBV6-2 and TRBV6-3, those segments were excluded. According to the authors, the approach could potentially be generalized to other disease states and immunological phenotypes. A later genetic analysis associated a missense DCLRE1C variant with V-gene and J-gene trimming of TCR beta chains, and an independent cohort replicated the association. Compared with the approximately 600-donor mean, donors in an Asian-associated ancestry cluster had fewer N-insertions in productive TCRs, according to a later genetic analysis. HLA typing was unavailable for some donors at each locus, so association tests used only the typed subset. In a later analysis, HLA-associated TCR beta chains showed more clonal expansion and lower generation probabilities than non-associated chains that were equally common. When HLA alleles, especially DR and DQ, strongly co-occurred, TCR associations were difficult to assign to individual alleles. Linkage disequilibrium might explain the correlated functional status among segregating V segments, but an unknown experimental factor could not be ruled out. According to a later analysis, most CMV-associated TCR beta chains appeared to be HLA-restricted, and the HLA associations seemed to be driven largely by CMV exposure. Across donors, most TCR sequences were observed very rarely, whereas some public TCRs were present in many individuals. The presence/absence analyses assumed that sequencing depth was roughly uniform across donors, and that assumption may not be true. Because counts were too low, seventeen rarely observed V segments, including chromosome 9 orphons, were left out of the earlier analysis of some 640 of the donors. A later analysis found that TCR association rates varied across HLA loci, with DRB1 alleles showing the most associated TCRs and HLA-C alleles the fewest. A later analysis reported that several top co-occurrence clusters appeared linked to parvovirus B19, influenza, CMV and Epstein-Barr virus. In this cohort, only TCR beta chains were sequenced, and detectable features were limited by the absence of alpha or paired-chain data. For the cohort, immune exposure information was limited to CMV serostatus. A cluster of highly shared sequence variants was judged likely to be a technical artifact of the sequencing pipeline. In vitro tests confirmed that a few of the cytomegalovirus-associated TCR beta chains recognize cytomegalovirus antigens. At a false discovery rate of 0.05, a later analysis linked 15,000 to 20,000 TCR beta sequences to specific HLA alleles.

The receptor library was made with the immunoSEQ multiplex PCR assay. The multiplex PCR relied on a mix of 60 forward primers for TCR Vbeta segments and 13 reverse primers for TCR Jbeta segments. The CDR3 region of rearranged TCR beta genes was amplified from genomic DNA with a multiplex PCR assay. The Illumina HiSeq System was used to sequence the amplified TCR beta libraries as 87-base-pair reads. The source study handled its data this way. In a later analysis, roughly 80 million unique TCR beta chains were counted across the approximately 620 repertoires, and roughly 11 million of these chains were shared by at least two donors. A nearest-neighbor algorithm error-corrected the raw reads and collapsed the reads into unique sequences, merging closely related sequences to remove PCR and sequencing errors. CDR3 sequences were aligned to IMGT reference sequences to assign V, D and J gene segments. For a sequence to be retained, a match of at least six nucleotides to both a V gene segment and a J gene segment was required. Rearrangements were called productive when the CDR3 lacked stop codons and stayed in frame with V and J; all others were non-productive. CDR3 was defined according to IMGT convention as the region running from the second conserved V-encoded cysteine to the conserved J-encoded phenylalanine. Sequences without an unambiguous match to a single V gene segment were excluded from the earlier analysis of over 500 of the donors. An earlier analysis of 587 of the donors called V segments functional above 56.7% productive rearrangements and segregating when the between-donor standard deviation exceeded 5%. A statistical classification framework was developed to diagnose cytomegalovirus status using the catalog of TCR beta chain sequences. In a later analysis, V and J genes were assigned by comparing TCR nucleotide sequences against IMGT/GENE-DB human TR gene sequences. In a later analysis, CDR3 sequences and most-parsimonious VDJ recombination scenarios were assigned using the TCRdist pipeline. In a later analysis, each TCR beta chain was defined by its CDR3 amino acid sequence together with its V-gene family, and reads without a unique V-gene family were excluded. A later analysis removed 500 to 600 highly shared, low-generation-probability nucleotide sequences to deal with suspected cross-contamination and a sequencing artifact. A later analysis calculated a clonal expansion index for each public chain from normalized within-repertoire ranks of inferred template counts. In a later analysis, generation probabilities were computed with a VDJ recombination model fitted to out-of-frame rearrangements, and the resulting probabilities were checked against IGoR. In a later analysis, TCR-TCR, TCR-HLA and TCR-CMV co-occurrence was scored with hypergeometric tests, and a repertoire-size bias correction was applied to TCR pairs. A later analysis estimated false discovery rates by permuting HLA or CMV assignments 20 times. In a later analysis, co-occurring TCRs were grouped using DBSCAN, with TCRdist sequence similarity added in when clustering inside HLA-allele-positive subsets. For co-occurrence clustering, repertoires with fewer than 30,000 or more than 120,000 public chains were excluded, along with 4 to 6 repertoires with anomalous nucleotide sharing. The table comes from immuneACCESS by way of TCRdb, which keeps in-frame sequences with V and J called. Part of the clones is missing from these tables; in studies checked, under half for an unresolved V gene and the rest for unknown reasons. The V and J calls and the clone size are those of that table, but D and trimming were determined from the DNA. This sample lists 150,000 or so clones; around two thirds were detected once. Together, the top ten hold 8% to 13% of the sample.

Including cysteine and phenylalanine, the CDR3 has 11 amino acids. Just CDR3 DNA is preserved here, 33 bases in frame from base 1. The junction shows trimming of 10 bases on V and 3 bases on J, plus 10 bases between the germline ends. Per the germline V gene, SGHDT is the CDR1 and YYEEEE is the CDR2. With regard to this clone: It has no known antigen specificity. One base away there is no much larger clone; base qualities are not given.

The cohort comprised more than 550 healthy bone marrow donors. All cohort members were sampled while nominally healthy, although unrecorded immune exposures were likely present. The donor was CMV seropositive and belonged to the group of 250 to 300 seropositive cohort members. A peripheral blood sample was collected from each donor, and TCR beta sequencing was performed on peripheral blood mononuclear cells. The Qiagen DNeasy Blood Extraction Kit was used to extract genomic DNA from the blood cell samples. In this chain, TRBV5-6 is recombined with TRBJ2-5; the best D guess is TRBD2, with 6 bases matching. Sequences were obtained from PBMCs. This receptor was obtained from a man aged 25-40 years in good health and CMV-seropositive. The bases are TGTGCCTCGGGAGAAAAAGAGACCCAGTACTTC. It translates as CASGEKETQYF.